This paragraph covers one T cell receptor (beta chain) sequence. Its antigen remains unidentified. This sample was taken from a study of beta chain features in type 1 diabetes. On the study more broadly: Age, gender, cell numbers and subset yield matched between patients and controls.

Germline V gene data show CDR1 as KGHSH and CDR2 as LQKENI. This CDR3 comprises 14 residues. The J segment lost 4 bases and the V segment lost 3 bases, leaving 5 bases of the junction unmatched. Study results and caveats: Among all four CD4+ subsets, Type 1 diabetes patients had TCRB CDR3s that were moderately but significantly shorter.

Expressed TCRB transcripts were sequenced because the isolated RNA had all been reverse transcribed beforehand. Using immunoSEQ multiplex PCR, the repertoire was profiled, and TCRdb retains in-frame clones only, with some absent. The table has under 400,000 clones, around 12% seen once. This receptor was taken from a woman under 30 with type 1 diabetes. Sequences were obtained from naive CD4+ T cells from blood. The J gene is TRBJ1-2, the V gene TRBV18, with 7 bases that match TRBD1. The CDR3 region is CASSPGQLPYGYTF. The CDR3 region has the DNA TGTGCCAGCTCACCGGGACAGCTACCCTATGGCTACACCTTC.